The 30 T cell receptor beta chains below were found in one sample sequenced in a study of blood T cells in healthy people across ages. A second PCR, run for about 6 to 12 cycles, used a sample-barcoded 5' primer plus a J-beta primer mix. Each CDR3 protein gets one entry after TCRdb re-called the 5' RACE reads with MiXCR. This sample carries approximately 800,000 distinct CDR3 sequences, less than 80% of them seen once, and the ten largest clones take around a quarter. The sequencing input was blood. These receptors all come from a man aged 25 to 45 in good health.

This clonotype has a handful of counts. The chain joins TRBV29-1 to TRBJ1-1; 9 bases line up with TRBD1. Trimming took 7 bases from V and 7 from J; bases not matched to a gene: 10. Germline CDR1 SQVTM, CDR2 ANQGSEA. The CDR3 spans 13 residues. CDR3 sequence reads: CSAMGQGGVEAFF. The CDR3 region has the DNA TGCAGCGCAATGGGACAGGGTGGCGTTGAAGCTTTCTTT.

V gene TRBV30 combines with J gene TRBJ1-5; D remains ambiguous. Germline CDR1 GTSNPN, CDR2 SVGIG (reference sequence). Deletions cut 3 bases from V and 0 bases from J, with 6 bases between. The CDR3 contains 13 residues. The CDR3 sequence: CAWSEGSNQPQHF. The CDR3 DNA is TGTGCCTGGAGCGAGGGTAGCAATCAGCCCCAGCATTTT. Full variable domain (rest looked up from reference TRBV30 and TRBJ1-5): SQTIHQWPATLVQPVGSPLSLECTVEGTSNPNLYWYRQAAGRGLQLLFYSVGIGQISSEVPQNLSASRPQDRQFILSSKKLLLSDSGFYLCAWSEGSNQPQHFGDGTRLSIL.

The chain is built from TRBV4-3 and TRBJ2-1; D call uncertain. CDR3 size: 13 residues. CDR1 is LGHNA and CDR2 is YSLEER in the germline V gene. Trimming shortened V by 1 base and J by 7 bases, and 8 bases separated the two germline ends. For the CDR3, the DNA is TGCGCCAGCAGCCAAGGCCTCGCTAATGAGCAGTTCTTC. Its protein is CASSQGLANEQFF.

The count of this clonotype is one. This rearrangement joins TRBV10-3 to TRBJ2-7; D remains unclear. The CDR3 loop spans 16 amino acids. Trimming left V 3 bases short and J 2 bases short, with 17 bases between. Per the germline V gene, CDR1 is ENHRY and CDR2 is SYGVKD. The CDR3 spells CAISETFSFSTYEQYF. CDR3 DNA sequence: TGTGCCATCAGTGAAACGTTCTCGTTCAGTACCTACGAGCAGTACTTC.

V is TRBV5-1 and J is TRBJ2-7; 7 nucleotides agree with TRBD1. The V segment lost 0 bases and the J segment 5 bases; nucleotides outside the gene matches: 8. Germline CDR1 reads SGHRS; CDR2 reads YFSETQ. There are 15 residues in the CDR3. CDR3 bases: TGCGCCAGCAGCTTGGGACAGGGTAGTTGGGACGAGCAGTACTTC. Encoded protein: CASSLGQGSWDEQYF. Full variable domain (missing parts from reference TRBV5-1 and TRBJ2-7): KAGVTQTPRYLIKTRGQQVTLSCSPISGHRSVSWYQQTPGQGLQFLFEYFSETQRNKGNFPGRFSGRQFSNSRSEMNVSTLELGDSALYLCASSLGQGSWDEQYFGPGTRLTVT.

As concerns this clonotype: The junction departs from the called germline gene at one end, perhaps through a read error. The chain has TRBV4-3 and TRBJ2-3; D gene uncertain. CDR1 LGHNA and CDR2 YSLEER come from the germline V gene. This CDR3 has 16 amino acids. CDR3 coding DNA: TGCGCCAGCAGCCAAGGGAGCGCACTCCCCACAGATGCGCAGTATTTT. Its protein is CASSQGSALPTDAQYF.

V and J are TRBV6-6 and TRBJ1-1, with D possibly matching TRBD1 (6 bases). Trimming stripped 7 bases from V and 5 bases from J, with 14 bases between. Germline CDR1 reads MNHNY; CDR2 reads SVGAGI (reference sequence). The CDR3 has 13 residues. CDR3 in amino acids: CASTNSRGTEAFF. CDR3 in DNA: TGTGCCAGCACCAATTCGAGGGGGACTGAAGCTTTCTTT.

This chain links TRBV2 with TRBJ2-1; D could derive from TRBD1 or TRBD2 (5 bases each). Germline V lookup: CDR1 SNHLY, CDR2 FYNNEI. Trimming cost V 9 bases and J 12 bases, with 18 bases left between them. This CDR3 has 12 amino acids. CDR3 in DNA: TGTGCCAGAATGGGGTCAGGGACGGCGCAGTTCTTC. Protein sequence: CARMGSGTAQFF.

The gene calls are TRBV2 and TRBJ2-5; D is uncertain. V lost 1 base and J lost 1, with 10 bases in between. The germline V gene encodes CDR1 SNHLY and CDR2 FYNNEI. The length of the CDR3 is 15 residues. Written as DNA, the CDR3 is TGTGCCAGCAGTGAAGGCATCGGCGGCCAAGAGACCCAGTACTTC. Translated, it gives CASSEGIGGQETQYF.

The chain joins TRBV29-1 to TRBJ1-2; TRBD1 is a possible D gene (6 bases). This CDR3 spans 11 amino acids. The ends were cut back, 2 bases at V and 8 bases at J, with 9 bases in the middle. The V gene's germline CDR1 is SQVTM and CDR2 ANQGSEA. The CDR3 bases are TGCAGCGTTGAAAGGGGGGTCGGCTACACCTTC. Encoded protein: CSVERGVGYTF.

V and J are TRBV3-1 and TRBJ1-2; 7 nucleotides align to TRBD1. CDR3 length equals 14 residues. Trimming cost V 2 bases and J 5 bases; bases outside gene matches: 5. Germline CDR1 and CDR2: LGHDT and YNNKEL (reference sequence). CDR3: CASSQRAQGYGYTF. CDR3 coding DNA: TGTGCCAGCAGCCAAAGGGCACAGGGGTATGGCTACACCTTC.

Worth noting for this clonotype: Germline and junction disagree at one end, which may indicate a read error. The CDR3 is CAGSYPVGTGDDTQYF. The CDR3, as DNA: TGTGCCGGCAGCTACCCAGTCGGGACAGGGGATGATACGCAGTATTTT. The chain carries TRBV7-2 and TRBJ2-3, with 10 positions matching TRBD1. In germline, CDR1 is SGHTA, CDR2 FQGNSA. CDR3 length equals 16 residues.

The chain uses TRBV4-1 and TRBJ2-1; D might be TRBD2 (6 bases). V lost 0 bases, J lost 4 bases, and 19 bases lay in between. Germline CDR1 MGHRA, CDR2 YSYEKL. This CDR3 has 18 residues. CDR3 nucleotide sequence: TGCGCCAGCAGCCAAGAGGTGGGGGGACTGGCGATTTACAATGAGCAGTTCTTC. Encoded protein: CASSQEVGGLAIYNEQFF.

The chain recombines TRBV6-2 or TRBV6-3 with TRBJ2-4; D might be TRBD1 (5 bases). Germline values: CDR1 MNHEY, CDR2 SVGEGT. V was trimmed by 0 bases and J by 0 bases, leaving 9 bases between them. The CDR3 runs 16 residues. The CDR3: CASSYSGARAKNIQYF. The CDR3 DNA sequence: TGTGCCAGCAGTTACTCTGGGGCGCGAGCCAAAAACATTCAGTACTTC.

The V call is TRBV6-4, the J call TRBJ1-2, with D maybe TRBD1 (6 bases). V lost 6 bases, J lost 7 bases, and 18 bases lay in between. The CDR3 has 14 residues. Germline V gene data show CDR1 as MRHNA and CDR2 as SNTAGT. The CDR3: CASSEDSREGGYTF. The CDR3 DNA sequence: TGTGCCAGCAGCGAGGACAGTAGGGAAGGTGGCTACACCTTC.

This chain connects TRBV6-1 to TRBJ1-6; D might be TRBD1 (5 bases). Germline V CDR1 and CDR2: MNHNS, SASEGT. The CDR3 runs to 14 residues. V lost 4 bases and J 7 bases, leaving 11 bases between the germline ends. The CDR3 sequence is CASSAWGSNSPLHF. As DNA, the CDR3 is TGTGCCAGCAGTGCATGGGGGAGCAATTCACCCCTCCACTTT.

This clonotype was counted between two and nine times. The J gene is TRBJ2-1, the V gene TRBV5-1; a weak D match, TRBD1 (6 bases). V lost 4 bases to trimming and J lost 4 bases, with 12 bases between them. CDR3 length: 14 amino acids. Germline V CDR1 and CDR2: SGHRS, YFSETQ. The CDR3: CASSQLDSYNEQFF. The CDR3 nucleotides read TGCGCCAGCAGCCAGCTGGACAGTTACAATGAGCAGTTCTTC.

The rearrangement joins TRBV12-3 or TRBV12-4 to TRBJ2-3, with 10 nucleotides matching TRBD2. The CDR3 is 15 amino acids. Trimming at V came to 5 bases and at J to 2 bases, leaving 4 bases not matched to a gene. CDR3 residues: CASSPLAGDTDTQYF. CDR3 nucleotide sequence: TGTGCCAGCAGTCCGCTAGCGGGAGACACAGATACGCAGTATTTT.

This chain connects TRBV20-1 to TRBJ2-1, with 8 positions matching TRBD1. This CDR3 region has 11 residues. Looked up from germline, CDR1 is DFQATT and CDR2 is SNEGSKA (reference sequence). Trimming at V came to 4 bases and at J to 10 bases, leaving 3 bases not matched to a gene. DNA for the CDR3: TGCAGTGCTACCAGGACAGGGGAGCAGTTCTTC. Its translation is CSATRTGEQFF.

This chain links TRBV12-3 or TRBV12-4 with TRBJ2-1; the D gene could be TRBD1 or TRBD2 (5 bases each). The CDR3 contains 14 residues. V was shortened by 3 bases and J by 7 bases, with 13 bases between the two germline ends. The CDR3 here is CASSFWGPLNEQFF. For the CDR3, the DNA is TGTGCCAGCAGTTTTTGGGGACCCCTAAATGAGCAGTTCTTC.

The V gene is TRBV7-2, the J gene TRBJ1-5, with TRBD1 matching 11 bases. The CDR3 covers 15 residues. Looked up from germline, CDR1 is SGHTA and CDR2 is FQGNSA. Trimming removed 2 bases from V and 5 bases from J; junction bases left unmatched: 2. CDR3: CASSLRTGGDQPQHF. The CDR3, as DNA: TGTGCCAGCAGCTTAAGGACAGGGGGCGATCAGCCCCAGCATTTT.

The rearrangement uses TRBV4-3 and TRBJ1-2; D gene ambiguous. V was shortened by 3 bases and J by 2 bases, with 13 bases between the two germline ends. Germline CDR1 and CDR2: LGHNA and YSLEER. The CDR3 consists of 15 residues. CDR3 bases: TGCGCCAGCAGCCACCGACGGACGAACAACTATGGCTACACCTTC. Protein: CASSHRRTNNYGYTF.

This clonotype was seen once. The genes are TRBV15 and TRBJ2-5; D is tentatively TRBD1 or TRBD2 (5 bases each). The end of the DNA is better explained by TRBJ2-7, so the J call may be wrong. Germline values: CDR1 LNHNV, CDR2 YYDKDF (reference sequence). The CDR3 contains 14 residues. CDR3 sequence: CATTLGADSYEQYF. The DNA for the CDR3 is TGTGCCACCACCCTCGGGGCAGATTCCTACGAGCAGTACTTC.

This clonotype was observed many times. V usage is TRBV7-9 and J usage is TRBJ2-1, with D uncertain. Between the trimmed V and J ends, which lost 6 bases and 4 bases, there was a span of 7 bases. The germline CDR1 and CDR2 sequences are SEHNR and FQNEAQ (reference sequence). The CDR3 length is 12 residues. The CDR3 reads CASSSGYNEQFF. CDR3 nucleotide sequence: TGTGCCAGCAGTTCCGGTTACAATGAGCAGTTCTTC.

The chain couples TRBV6-2 or TRBV6-3 to TRBJ2-1, with 9 bases lining up with TRBD1. J lost 9 bases, V lost 6 bases, and 6 bases had no gene match. The CDR3 has 13 amino acids. Germline CDR1 and CDR2: MNHEY and SVGEGT. The CDR3 DNA reads TGTGCCAGCAGGCGGGGACAGGGTGGTGAGCAGTTCTTC. This translates into CASRRGQGGEQFF.

V gene TRBV6-5 combines with J gene TRBJ2-3, with 9 nucleotides matching TRBD1. The length of the CDR3 is 15 residues. Germline CDR1 is MNHEY and CDR2 is SVGAGI. V shed 8 bases and J 2 bases; nucleotides not matched to a gene: 8. The CDR3 here is CASGRTGANTDTQYF. The DNA for the CDR3 is TGTGCCAGCGGAAGGACAGGGGCCAACACAGATACGCAGTATTTT.

The chain is built from TRBV18 and TRBJ2-1; TRBD1 might be the D (5 bases). The V end was cut by 4 bases, the J end by 3 bases, with 10 bases between. This CDR3 is 14 amino acids long. Looked up from germline, CDR1 is KGHSH and CDR2 is LQKENI. CDR3 protein: CASSQGMDYNEQFF. CDR3 bases: TGTGCCAGCTCACAGGGGATGGACTACAATGAGCAGTTCTTC.

Only a few counts were recorded for this clonotype. The V call is TRBV29-1, the J call TRBJ2-7; D possibly corresponds to TRBD1 (6 bases). V shed 4 bases and J shed 2 bases, with 18 bases lying between them. Germline CDR1 and CDR2: SQVTM and ANQGSEA. The CDR3 runs 15 residues. The DNA for the CDR3 is TGCAGCGTTGGTATTCCGCAACAGGGAACCTACGAGCAGTACTTC. It specifies CSVGIPQQGTYEQYF.

This chain links TRBV7-9 with TRBJ2-7, with D unresolved. The CDR3 has 12 residues. With 5 bases removed from V and 7 bases from J, the gap between germline ends came to 12 bases. In germline, CDR1 is SEHNR, CDR2 FQNEAQ (reference sequence). The CDR3 loop reads CASSNSAWEQYF. The CDR3 DNA sequence: TGTGCCAGCAGCAACTCAGCGTGGGAGCAGTACTTC.

The genes are TRBV27 and TRBJ2-1; D is perhaps TRBD2 (6 bases). Germline V lookup: CDR1 MNHEY, CDR2 SMNVEV (reference sequence). Trimming took 5 bases from V and 0 from J, leaving 14 bases between them. The CDR3 loop spans 16 amino acids. CDR3 region: CASSGLGRNSYNEQFF. For the CDR3, the DNA is TGTGCCAGCAGTGGGCTAGGGAGGAACTCCTACAATGAGCAGTTCTTC.